The sequence of this T cell receptor beta chain was determined in a study of T-cell reconstitution after alpha-beta-depleted transplantation in children. Unique molecular identifiers were incorporated into the prepared TCRbeta library. TCRdb redid the calling of the PCR reads with MiXCR, one entry per CDR3 protein. This sample carries around 500,000 distinct CDR3 sequences, approximately 22% of them seen once, and the ten largest clones take 14%. Germline CDR1 and CDR2: MNHNS and SASEGT. Trimming pared 6 bases from V and 3 bases from J, leaving 12 bases between. The CDR3 consists of 13 residues. The source is a boy in the first two years of life who had a stem cell transplant for acute myeloid leukemia, so the T cells may come from the graft donor. The sample in question was PBMCs, mostly from graft donor cells, obtained 360 days after TCRalphabeta/CD19-depleted stem cell transplant. The chain couples TRBV6-1 to TRBJ2-7; D remains ambiguous. The CDR3 reads CASSPYRGYEQYV. DNA for the CDR3: TGTGCCAGCAGCCCCTACCGCGGCTACGAGCAGTACGTC.